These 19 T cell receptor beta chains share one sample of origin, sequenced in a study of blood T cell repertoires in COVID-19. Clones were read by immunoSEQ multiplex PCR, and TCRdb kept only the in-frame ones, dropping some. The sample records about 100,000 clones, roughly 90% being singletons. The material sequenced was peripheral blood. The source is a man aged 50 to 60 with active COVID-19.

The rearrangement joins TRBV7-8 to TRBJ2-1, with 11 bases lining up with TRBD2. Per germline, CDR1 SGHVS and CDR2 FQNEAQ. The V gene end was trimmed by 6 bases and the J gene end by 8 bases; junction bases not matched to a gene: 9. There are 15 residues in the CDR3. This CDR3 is CASSRLAGSNYEQFF. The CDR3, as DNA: TGTGCCAGCAGTAGACTAGCGGGAAGTAACTATGAGCAGTTCTTC.

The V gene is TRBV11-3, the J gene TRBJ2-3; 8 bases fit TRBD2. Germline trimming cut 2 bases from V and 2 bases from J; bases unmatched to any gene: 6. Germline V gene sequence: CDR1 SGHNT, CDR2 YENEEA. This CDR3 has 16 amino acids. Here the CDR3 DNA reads TGTGCCAGCAGCTTACGATTAGCGGGGACCACAGATACGCAGTATTTT. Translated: CASSLRLAGTTDTQYF.

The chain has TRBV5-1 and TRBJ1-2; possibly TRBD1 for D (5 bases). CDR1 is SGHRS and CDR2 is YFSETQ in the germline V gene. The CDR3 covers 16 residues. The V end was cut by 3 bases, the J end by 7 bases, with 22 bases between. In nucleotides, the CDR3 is TGCGCCAGCAGCTCACAACGGGCTGACCAGGGAGGTGGCTACACCTTC. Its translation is CASSSQRADQGGGYTF. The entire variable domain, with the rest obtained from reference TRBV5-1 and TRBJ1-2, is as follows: KAGVTQTPRYLIKTRGQQVTLSCSPISGHRSVSWYQQTPGQGLQFLFEYFSETQRNKGNFPGRFSGRQFSNSRSEMNVSTLELGDSALYLCASSSQRADQGGGYTFGSGTRLTVV.

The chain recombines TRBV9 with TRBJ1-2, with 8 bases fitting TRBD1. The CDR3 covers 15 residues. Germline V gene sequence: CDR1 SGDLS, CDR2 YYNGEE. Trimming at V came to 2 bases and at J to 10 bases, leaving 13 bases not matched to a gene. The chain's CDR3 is CASSVAGGFIPVYTF. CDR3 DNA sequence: TGTGCCAGCAGCGTCGCAGGGGGCTTTATTCCGGTCTACACCTTC. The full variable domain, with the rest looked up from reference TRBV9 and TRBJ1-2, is DSGVTQTPKHLITATGQRVTLRCSPRSGDLSVYWYQQSLDQGLQFLIQYYNGEERAKGNILERFSAQQFPDLHSELNLSSLELGDSALYFCASSVAGGFIPVYTFGSGTRLTVV.

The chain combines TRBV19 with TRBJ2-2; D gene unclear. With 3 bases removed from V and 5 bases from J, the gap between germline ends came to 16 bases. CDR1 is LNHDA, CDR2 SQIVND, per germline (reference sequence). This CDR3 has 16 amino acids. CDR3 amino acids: CASSIMSAPRTGELFF. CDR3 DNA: TGTGCCAGTAGTATCATGTCAGCGCCCCGGACCGGGGAGCTGTTTTTT.

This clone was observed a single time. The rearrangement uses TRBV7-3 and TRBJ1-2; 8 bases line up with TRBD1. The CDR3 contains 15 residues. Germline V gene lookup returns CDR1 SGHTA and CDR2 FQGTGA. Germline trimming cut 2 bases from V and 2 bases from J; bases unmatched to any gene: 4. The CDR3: CASSLQGARNYGYTF. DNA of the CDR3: TGTGCCAGCAGCTTACAGGGGGCGAGAAACTATGGCTACACCTTC.

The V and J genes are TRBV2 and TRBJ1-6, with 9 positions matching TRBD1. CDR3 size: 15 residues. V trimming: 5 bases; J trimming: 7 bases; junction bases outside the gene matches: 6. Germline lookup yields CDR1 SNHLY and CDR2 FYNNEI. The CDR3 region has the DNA TGTGCCAGCAGTTTCCCCGGGACAGGGAATTCACCCCTCCACTTT. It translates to CASSFPGTGNSPLHF.

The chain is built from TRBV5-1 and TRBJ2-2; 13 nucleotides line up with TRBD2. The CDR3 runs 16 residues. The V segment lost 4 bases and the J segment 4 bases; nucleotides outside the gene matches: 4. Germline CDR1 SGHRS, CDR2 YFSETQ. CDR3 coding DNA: TGCGCCAGCAGCGTAACTAGCGGGGGGGCCACCGGGGAGCTGTTTTTT. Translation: CASSVTSGGATGELFF.

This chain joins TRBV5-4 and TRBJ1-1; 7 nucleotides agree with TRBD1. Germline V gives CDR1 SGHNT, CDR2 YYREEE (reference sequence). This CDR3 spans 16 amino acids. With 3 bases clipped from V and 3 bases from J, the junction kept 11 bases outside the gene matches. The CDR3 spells CASSSQGRPADTEAFF. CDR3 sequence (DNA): TGTGCCAGCAGCTCACAGGGGCGGCCTGCTGACACTGAAGCTTTCTTT.

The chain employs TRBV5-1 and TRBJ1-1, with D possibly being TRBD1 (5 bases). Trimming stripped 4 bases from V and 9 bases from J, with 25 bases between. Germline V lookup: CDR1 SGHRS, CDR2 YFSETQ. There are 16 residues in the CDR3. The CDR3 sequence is CASSLLGGGGMEQAFF. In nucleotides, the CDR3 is TGCGCCAGCAGCCTCCTTGGGGGGGGAGGGATGGAACAAGCTTTCTTT.

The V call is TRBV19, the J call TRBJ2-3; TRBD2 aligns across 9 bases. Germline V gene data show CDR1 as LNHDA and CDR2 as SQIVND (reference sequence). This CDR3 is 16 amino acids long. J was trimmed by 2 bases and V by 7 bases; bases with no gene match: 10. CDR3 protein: CASTRVSGGPTDTQYF. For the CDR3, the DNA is TGTGCCAGTACTAGGGTTAGCGGGGGCCCCACAGATACGCAGTATTTT.

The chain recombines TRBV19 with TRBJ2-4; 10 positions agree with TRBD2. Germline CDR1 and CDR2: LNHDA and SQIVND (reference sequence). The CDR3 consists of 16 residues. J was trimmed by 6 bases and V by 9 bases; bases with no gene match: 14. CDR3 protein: CASRGPELAGGNIQYF. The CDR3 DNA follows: TGTGCCAGCCGGGGGCCTGAATTAGCGGGGGGAAACATTCAGTACTTC.

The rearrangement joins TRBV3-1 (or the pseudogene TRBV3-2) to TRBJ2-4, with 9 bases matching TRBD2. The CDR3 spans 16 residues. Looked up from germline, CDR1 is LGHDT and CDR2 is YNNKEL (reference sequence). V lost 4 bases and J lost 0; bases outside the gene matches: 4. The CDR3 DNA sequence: TGTGCCAGCAGCCCCCTAGCGGGATTAGCCAAAAACATTCAGTACTTC. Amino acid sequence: CASSPLAGLAKNIQYF.

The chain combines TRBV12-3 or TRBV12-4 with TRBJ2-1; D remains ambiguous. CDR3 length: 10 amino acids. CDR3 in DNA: TGTGCTAAGCGTCGGTATGAGCAGTTCTTC. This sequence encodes CAKRRYEQFF.

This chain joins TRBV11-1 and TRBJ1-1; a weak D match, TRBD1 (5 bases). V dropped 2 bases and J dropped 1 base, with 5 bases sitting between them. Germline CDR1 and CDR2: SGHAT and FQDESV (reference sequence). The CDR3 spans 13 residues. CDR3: CASSLTGNTEAFF. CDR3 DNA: TGTGCCAGCAGCTTAACAGGGAACACTGAAGCTTTCTTT.

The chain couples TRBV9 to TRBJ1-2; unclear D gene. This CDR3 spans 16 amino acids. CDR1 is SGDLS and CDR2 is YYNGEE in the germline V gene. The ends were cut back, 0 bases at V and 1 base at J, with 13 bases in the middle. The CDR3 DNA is TGTGCCAGCAGCGTAGTGCCGACCGGGGTTAACTATGGCTACACCTTC. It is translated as CASSVVPTGVNYGYTF.

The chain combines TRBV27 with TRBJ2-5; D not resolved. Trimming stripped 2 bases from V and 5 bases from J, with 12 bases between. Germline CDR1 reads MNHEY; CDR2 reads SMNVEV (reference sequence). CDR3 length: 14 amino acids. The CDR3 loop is CASSLIRGQETQYF. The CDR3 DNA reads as TGTGCCAGCAGTTTAATTCGAGGTCAGGAGACCCAGTACTTC.

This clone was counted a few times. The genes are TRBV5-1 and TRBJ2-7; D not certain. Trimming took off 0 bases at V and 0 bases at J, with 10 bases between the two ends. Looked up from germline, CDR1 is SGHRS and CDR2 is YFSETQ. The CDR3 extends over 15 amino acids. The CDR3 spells CASSLVAASSYEQYF. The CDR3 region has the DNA TGCGCCAGCAGCTTGGTGGCAGCTAGCTCCTACGAGCAGTACTTC.

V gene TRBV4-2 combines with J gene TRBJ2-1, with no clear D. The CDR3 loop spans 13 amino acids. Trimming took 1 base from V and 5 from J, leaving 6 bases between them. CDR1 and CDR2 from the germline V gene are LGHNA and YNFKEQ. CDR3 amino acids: CASSQVRNNEQFF. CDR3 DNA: TGTGCCAGCAGCCAAGTTAGAAACAATGAGCAGTTCTTC.